This T cell receptor beta chain is drawn from a study of early T cells in non-severe SARS-CoV-2 infection. Study information: Chains were unpaired, as sequencing was done on bulk RNA from unsorted whole blood. Notes on the study in general: VDJdb matching skewed toward anti-spike CD8 responses, missing private and CD4 specificities.

This clonotype was counted only a few times. Its target is unknown. TCRdb reanalysed the 5' RACE reads using MiXCR and keeps one entry per CDR3 protein. Of 75,000 to 95,000 distinct CDR3 sequences in the sample, roughly 17% are singletons; the top ten hold just over 5%. The clonotype originates from an adult who was a healthcare worker with PCR-confirmed SARS-CoV-2 infection or an uninfected control (not recorded which). The sample consisted of whole blood, taken at baseline.

CDR3 in DNA: TGCAGTGCTCTGGACAGACCTGGCATTCAGTACTTC. Its protein is CSALDRPGIQYF. The rearrangement joins TRBV20-1 to TRBJ2-4; D is possibly TRBD1 (6 bases). Trimming pared 5 bases from V and 9 bases from J, leaving 14 bases between. This CDR3 has 12 amino acids. CDR1 and CDR2 from the germline V gene are DFQATT and SNEGSKA (reference sequence).